This T cell receptor beta chain was retrieved from a study of T-cell memory formation after mild COVID-19. Study details: Among the donors, TCR clusters were largely specific to each donor.

Trimming removed 6 bases from V and 9 bases from J; junction bases left unmatched: 5. This CDR3 has 14 amino acids. Germline V gene data show CDR1 as MNHEY and CDR2 as SVGAGI. One entry per CDR3 protein results from TCRdb running MiXCR on the 5' RACE reads. Seen here are 470,000 or so distinct CDR3 sequences, more than 20% observed once, and the top ten hold around 13%. The receptor's source is an adult woman who had mild COVID-19 (a few samples of this study predate the infection). Cell type and time point are not known. Specimen: PBMCs or a T cell subset sorted from them (not recorded which). The chain links TRBV6-5 to TRBJ2-5, with TRBD2 matching 15 bases. For the CDR3, the DNA is TGTGCCAGCAGGTCCGGGACTAGCGGGGGGCCCCAGTACTTC. Amino acids: CASRSGTSGGPQYF.